Listed below are T cell receptor beta chains from one sample, sequenced in a study of T cells in Graves' hyperthyroidism and ophthalmopathy. TCRdb called the multiplex PCR reads again in MiXCR, with one record for every CDR3 protein. The data contain 700,000 or so distinct CDR3 sequences, about a sixth of them seen just once; the ten biggest clones take up around 8%. Sample: blood. The receptors derive from a man aged 18 to 29 with Graves' hyperthyroidism. The CDR3 runs from the conserved cysteine through the conserved F or W. A D gene is named only where the DNA matches it firmly. Rows may omit the clone size; those that give it use once, few, many or a size class.

j_call: TRBJ1-1
clone_size: NA
d_call: NA
v_call: TRBV28
cdr3_nt: TGTGCCAGCAGTTTATCCGGGCGGGGGAGTAACACTGAAGCTTTCTTT
cdr3_aa: CASSLSGRGSNTEAFF

j_call: TRBJ1-1
clone_size: few
d_call: NA
v_call: TRBV6-1
cdr3_nt: TGTGCCAGCTGGGCCAGGTGGCCGAACACTGAAGCTTTCTTT
cdr3_aa: CASWARWPNTEAFF

j_call: TRBJ2-1
clone_size: many
d_call: NA
v_call: TRBV28
cdr3_nt: TGTGCCAGCAGTTTACCGCGTTCGAGCTCCTACAATGAGCAGTTCTTC
cdr3_aa: CASSLPRSSSYNEQFF

j_call: TRBJ2-5
clone_size: many
d_call: TRBD2
v_call: TRBV12-3/TRBV12-4
cdr3_nt: TGTGCCAGCACCATATTTCGACTAGCGGGAGAGCAAGAGACCCAGTACTTC
cdr3_aa: CASTIFRLAGEQETQYF

j_call: TRBJ1-5
clone_size: many
d_call: NA
v_call: TRBV3-1
cdr3_nt: TGTGCCAGCAGCCAAGACCACAGGAATCAGCCCCAGCATTTT
cdr3_aa: CASSQDHRNQPQHF

j_call: TRBJ2-5
clone_size: NA
d_call: NA
v_call: TRBV3-1
cdr3_nt: TGTGCCAGCAGCCAAACCCCTCGGGAGACCCAGTACTTC
cdr3_aa: CASSQTPRETQYF

j_call: TRBJ1-1
clone_size: few
d_call: NA
v_call: TRBV12-3/TRBV12-4
cdr3_nt: TGTGCCAGCAGTTTAACCGGGGACGCCGAAGCTTTCTTT
cdr3_aa: CASSLTGDAEAFF

j_call: TRBJ2-7
clone_size: few
d_call: TRBD2
v_call: TRBV4-3
cdr3_nt: TGCGCCAGCAGCCAAGGGCTAGCGGCCCCCAACGAGCAGTACTTC
cdr3_aa: CASSQGLAAPNEQYF

j_call: TRBJ2-7
clone_size: many
d_call: TRBD2
v_call: TRBV28
cdr3_nt: TGTGCCAGCAGTCCACCCGGAGGACTAGCGGGATGGCAGTACTTC
cdr3_aa: CASSPPGGLAGWQYF

j_call: TRBJ2-2
clone_size: NA
d_call: NA
v_call: TRBV20-1
cdr3_nt: TGCAGTGCTCAGGGAAATACCGGGGAGCTGTTTTTT
cdr3_aa: CSAQGNTGELFF

j_call: TRBJ2-7
clone_size: many
d_call: TRBD2
v_call: TRBV27
cdr3_nt: TGTGCCAGCAGAGCGGGAGTGGGATACGAGCAGTACTTC
cdr3_aa: CASRAGVGYEQYF

j_call: TRBJ2-2
clone_size: many
d_call: TRBD2
v_call: TRBV5-1
cdr3_nt: TGCGCCAGCAGCTTGGCTGCGGGAGGATCTGGGGAGCTGTTTTTT
cdr3_aa: CASSLAAGGSGELFF

j_call: TRBJ2-7
clone_size: many
d_call: TRBD1
v_call: TRBV10-3
cdr3_nt: TGTGCCATCAGTCGGACAGGGGACTCCTACGAGCAGTACTTC
cdr3_aa: CAISRTGDSYEQYF

j_call: TRBJ2-1
clone_size: NA
d_call: NA
v_call: TRBV6-2/TRBV6-3
cdr3_nt: TGTGCCAGCAGTGACCTTGGTGCTAATGAGCAGTTCTTC
cdr3_aa: CASSDLGANEQFF

j_call: TRBJ2-1
clone_size: many
d_call: NA
v_call: TRBV12-3/TRBV12-4
cdr3_nt: TGTGCCAGCAGTGGAGACTTTTCCTACAATGAGCAGTTCTTC
cdr3_aa: CASSGDFSYNEQFF

j_call: TRBJ2-7
clone_size: NA
d_call: NA
v_call: TRBV20-1
cdr3_nt: TGCAGTGCTAGAGCACAGGAGAGATCATACGAGCAGTACTTC
cdr3_aa: CSARAQERSYEQYF

j_call: TRBJ2-1
clone_size: NA
d_call: NA
v_call: TRBV7-2
cdr3_nt: TGTGCCAGCAGCTTCTCTGGCAGGGCCGATGAGCAGTTCTTC
cdr3_aa: CASSFSGRADEQFF

j_call: TRBJ2-3
clone_size: many
d_call: TRBD1
v_call: TRBV28
cdr3_nt: TGTGCCAGCAGTTTCATGCAGAGACAGGGTGTCGCAGATACGCAGTATTTT
cdr3_aa: CASSFMQRQGVADTQYF

j_call: TRBJ1-5
clone_size: NA
d_call: TRBD1
v_call: TRBV6-7
cdr3_nt: TGTGCCAGCAGTTACTCACAGGGGACAGGGGATACGCAGCCCCAGCATTTT
cdr3_aa: CASSYSQGTGDTQPQHF

j_call: TRBJ2-1
clone_size: few
d_call: TRBD2
v_call: TRBV6-1
cdr3_nt: TGTGCCAGCAGTACACTAGCGGGAGGGCCGTCCTACAATGAGCAGTTCTTC
cdr3_aa: CASSTLAGGPSYNEQFF

j_call: TRBJ2-3
clone_size: few
d_call: TRBD2
v_call: TRBV9
cdr3_nt: TGTGCCAGCAGCGTATACCGGACTAGCGGGAGTCCCGATACGCAGTATTTT
cdr3_aa: CASSVYRTSGSPDTQYF

j_call: TRBJ2-7
clone_size: few
d_call: NA
v_call: TRBV19
cdr3_nt: TGTGCCAGTAGTAGTGGCAGGGTAAACGAGCAGTACTTC
cdr3_aa: CASSSGRVNEQYF

j_call: TRBJ2-2
clone_size: NA
d_call: NA
v_call: TRBV12-3/TRBV12-4
cdr3_nt: TGTGCCAGCAGAAGACAATCCGGGGAGCTGTTTTTT
cdr3_aa: CASRRQSGELFF

j_call: TRBJ2-3
clone_size: many
d_call: TRBD2
v_call: TRBV5-5
cdr3_nt: TGTGCCAGCAGCTTGGCCGCACTAGCGGGAGGAGCAGATACGCAGTATTTT
cdr3_aa: CASSLAALAGGADTQYF

j_call: TRBJ1-1
clone_size: many
d_call: TRBD1
v_call: TRBV3-1
cdr3_nt: TGTGCCAGCAGCCGACTTACAGGGGACACTGAAGCTTTCTTT
cdr3_aa: CASSRLTGDTEAFF

j_call: TRBJ2-1
clone_size: many
d_call: NA
v_call: TRBV7-9
cdr3_nt: TGTGCCAGCAGCCCCCTTGAGGGAGTTGAGCAGTTCTTC
cdr3_aa: CASSPLEGVEQFF

j_call: TRBJ2-7
clone_size: NA
d_call: NA
v_call: TRBV28
cdr3_nt: TGTGCCAGCTCAGGACTTGGGTACGAGCAGTACTTC
cdr3_aa: CASSGLGYEQYF

j_call: TRBJ1-1
clone_size: NA
d_call: NA
v_call: TRBV19
cdr3_nt: TGTGCCAGTAGTCCGAGTATGTACGGGTCAACTGAAGCTTTCTTT
cdr3_aa: CASSPSMYGSTEAFF

j_call: TRBJ2-5
clone_size: many
d_call: NA
v_call: TRBV28
cdr3_nt: TGTGCCAGCAGTACCCGACAGGTTTTGGAGACCCAGTACTTC
cdr3_aa: CASSTRQVLETQYF

j_call: TRBJ2-1
clone_size: many
d_call: TRBD2
v_call: TRBV30
cdr3_nt: TGTGCCTGGACTTCCCCTAGCGGGACATTCTACAATGAGCAGTTCTTC
cdr3_aa: CAWTSPSGTFYNEQFF

j_call: TRBJ2-6
clone_size: NA
d_call: NA
v_call: TRBV4-3
cdr3_nt: TGCGCCAGCAGCCAAGTCGGTGGGGTAGCTGGGGCCAACGTCCTGACTTTC
cdr3_aa: CASSQVGGVAGANVLTF

j_call: TRBJ2-1
clone_size: many
d_call: NA
v_call: TRBV7-6
cdr3_nt: TGTGCCAGCAGCTTAGTACGGGGCCCCACCTACAATGAGCAGTTCTTC
cdr3_aa: CASSLVRGPTYNEQFF

j_call: TRBJ2-7
clone_size: few
d_call: TRBD1
v_call: TRBV20-1
cdr3_nt: TGCAGTGCTGGAACGAGGACAGGGGGATTATACGAGCAGTACTTC
cdr3_aa: CSAGTRTGGLYEQYF

j_call: TRBJ1-1
clone_size: NA
d_call: TRBD1
v_call: TRBV2
cdr3_nt: TGTGCCAGCAGTTCGACAGGGGGAGGCCCTGAAGCTTTCTTT
cdr3_aa: CASSSTGGGPEAFF

j_call: TRBJ1-2
clone_size: NA
d_call: NA
v_call: TRBV6-6
cdr3_nt: TGTGCCAGCAGTTACTCTAACGGAATATTTAACTATGGCTACACCTTC
cdr3_aa: CASSYSNGIFNYGYTF

j_call: TRBJ2-1
clone_size: many
d_call: TRBD2
v_call: TRBV18
cdr3_nt: TGTGCCAGCTCACCACCAAAGAGCGGGGGGTCCAATGAGCAGTTCTTC
cdr3_aa: CASSPPKSGGSNEQFF

j_call: TRBJ1-5
clone_size: NA
d_call: TRBD1
v_call: TRBV4-3
cdr3_nt: TGCGCCAGCAGCCAAGATTGGGGATTACAGGGGCAGAATCAGCCCCAGCATTTT
cdr3_aa: CASSQDWGLQGQNQPQHF

j_call: TRBJ2-7
clone_size: few
d_call: NA
v_call: TRBV5-6
cdr3_nt: TGTGCCAGCAGCTTGAACTTCTACGAGCAGTACTTC
cdr3_aa: CASSLNFYEQYF

j_call: TRBJ2-7
clone_size: many
d_call: NA
v_call: TRBV12-3/TRBV12-4
cdr3_nt: TGTGCCAGCAGTTCAAGCGACCAGCCCTACGAGCAGTACTTC
cdr3_aa: CASSSSDQPYEQYF

j_call: TRBJ1-5
clone_size: few
d_call: NA
v_call: TRBV15
cdr3_nt: TGTGCCACCAGCATCCCATCGTACCCCCAGCATTTT
cdr3_aa: CATSIPSYPQHF

j_call: TRBJ2-5
clone_size: NA
d_call: NA
v_call: TRBV20-1
cdr3_nt: TGCAGTGCTAGCCCCGCAACGACAGTGCAAGAGACCCAGTACTTC
cdr3_aa: CSASPATTVQETQYF

j_call: TRBJ1-5
clone_size: few
d_call: NA
v_call: TRBV20-1
cdr3_nt: TGCAGTGCTAGAGCAGGGGTTTTAAGGGACCAGCCCCAGCATTTT
cdr3_aa: CSARAGVLRDQPQHF

j_call: TRBJ2-1
clone_size: NA
d_call: NA
v_call: TRBV10-2
cdr3_nt: TGCGCCAGCAGTGTGGCCCTTCCGGGATTAGGAATCGGTGAGCAGTTCTTC
cdr3_aa: CASSVALPGLGIGEQFF

j_call: TRBJ2-5
clone_size: many
d_call: NA
v_call: TRBV7-8
cdr3_nt: TGTGCCAGCAGCTCAAGAGCCGGCGGGTCTAGCGTCCAAGAGACCCAGTACTTC
cdr3_aa: CASSSRAGGSSVQETQYF

j_call: TRBJ2-7
clone_size: NA
d_call: NA
v_call: TRBV11-2
cdr3_nt: TGTGCCAGCAGACAGGGATCCTCCTACGAGCAGTACTTC
cdr3_aa: CASRQGSSYEQYF

j_call: TRBJ2-5
clone_size: many
d_call: NA
v_call: TRBV11-2
cdr3_nt: TGTGCCAGCAGCTTAGGCGGCATCCAAGAGACCCAGTACTTC
cdr3_aa: CASSLGGIQETQYF

j_call: TRBJ2-7
clone_size: many
d_call: TRBD1
v_call: TRBV5-1
cdr3_nt: TGTGCCAGCAGTCTGGACAGGGGCTCCTACGAGCAGTACTTC
cdr3_aa: CASSLDRGSYEQYF

j_call: TRBJ2-3
clone_size: many
d_call: NA
v_call: TRBV3-1
cdr3_nt: TGTGCCAGCAGCCAAGCGGATCATACGCAGTATTTT
cdr3_aa: CASSQADHTQYF

j_call: TRBJ1-6
clone_size: few
d_call: TRBD1
v_call: TRBV7-3
cdr3_nt: TGTGCCAGCAGCTATGGACAGGGACGTTCACCCCTCCACTTT
cdr3_aa: CASSYGQGRSPLHF

j_call: TRBJ2-1
clone_size: many
d_call: NA
v_call: TRBV19
cdr3_nt: TGTGCCAGTAGTACTCGGGACACTCGTAGTGAGCAGTTCTTC
cdr3_aa: CASSTRDTRSEQFF

j_call: TRBJ1-2
clone_size: few
d_call: TRBD1
v_call: TRBV12-5
cdr3_nt: TGTGCTAGTGGGGAGGGGACAGGGAGTGGCTACACCTTC
cdr3_aa: CASGEGTGSGYTF